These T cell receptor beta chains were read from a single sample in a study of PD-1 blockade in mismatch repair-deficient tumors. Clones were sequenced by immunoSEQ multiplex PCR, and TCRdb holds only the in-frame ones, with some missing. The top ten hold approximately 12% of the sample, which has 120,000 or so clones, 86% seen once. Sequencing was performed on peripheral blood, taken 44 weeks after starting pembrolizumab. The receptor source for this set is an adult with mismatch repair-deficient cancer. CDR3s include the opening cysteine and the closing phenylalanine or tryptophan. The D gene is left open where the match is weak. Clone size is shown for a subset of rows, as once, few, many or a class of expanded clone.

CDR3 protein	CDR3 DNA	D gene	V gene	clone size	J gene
CASSGGQLSYGYTF	TGTGCCAGCAGCGGGGGACAGCTCTCCTATGGCTACACCTTC	TRBD1	TRBV9	NA	TRBJ1-2
CASRDYDYNEQFF	TGTGCCAGCCGGGACTACGATTACAATGAGCAGTTCTTC	TRBD2	TRBV11-2	NA	TRBJ2-1
CASSLTTNTGELFF	TGCGCCAGCAGCCTTACTACAAACACCGGGGAGCTGTTTTTT	NA	TRBV5-1	once	TRBJ2-2
CASSLSKFEQYF	TGTGCCAGCAGTTTATCGAAGTTCGAGCAGTACTTC	NA	TRBV27	NA	TRBJ2-7
CASSDPRNSGRGHEQYF	TGTGCCAGCAGTGACCCGAGAAATAGCGGGAGGGGTCACGAGCAGTACTTC	TRBD2	TRBV2	once	TRBJ2-7
CASSQGRGEEQPQHF	TGTGCCAGCAGTCAAGGCAGGGGAGAAGAACAGCCCCAGCATTTT	NA	TRBV6-6	few	TRBJ1-5
CASSPLGDAKNIQYF	TGTGCCAGCAGTCCTTTGGGGGATGCCAAAAACATTCAGTACTTC	NA	TRBV27	NA	TRBJ2-4
CAWSITRTSGRFDEQYF	TGTGCCTGGAGTATAACTCGGACTAGCGGGAGGTTCGACGAGCAGTACTTC	TRBD2	TRBV30	NA	TRBJ2-7
CASSVETGGAETQYF	TGTGCCAGCAGTGTAGAGACAGGGGGCGCGGAGACCCAGTACTTC	TRBD1	TRBV6-1	NA	TRBJ2-5
CASILWASNTEAFF	TGTGCCAGCATCTTATGGGCCTCGAACACTGAAGCTTTCTTT	NA	TRBV2	NA	TRBJ1-1
CASSPPGTGSGYEQYF	TGTGCCAGCTCACCACCGGGGACAGGGTCAGGCTACGAGCAGTACTTC	TRBD1	TRBV18	NA	TRBJ2-7
CASRQGADGELFF	TGCGCCAGCAGACAGGGGGCCGACGGGGAGCTGTTTTTT	TRBD1	TRBV10-2	NA	TRBJ2-2
CASSWDRGRTQVAFF	TGTGCCAGCAGCTGGGACAGGGGGCGAACTCAAGTTGCTTTCTTT	TRBD1	TRBV7-2	NA	TRBJ1-1
CAISDPGTGVDIQYF	TGTGCCATCAGTGACCCCGGGACAGGGGTAGACATTCAGTACTTC	TRBD1	TRBV10-3	NA	TRBJ2-4
CAISGGLAGGLMYYEQYF	TGTGCCATCAGTGGGGGACTAGCGGGAGGCCTTATGTACTACGAGCAGTACTTC	TRBD2	TRBV6-1	once	TRBJ2-7
CAISDEQGAGYEQYF	TGTGCCATCAGTGATGAACAGGGGGCGGGCTACGAGCAGTACTTC	TRBD1	TRBV10-3	NA	TRBJ2-7
CASSSTGGVNQPQHF	TGTGCCAGCAGCTCGACAGGGGGCGTCAATCAGCCCCAGCATTTT	TRBD1	TRBV6-6	NA	TRBJ1-5
CAVPRDNSYNEQFF	TGTGCCGTTCCCAGGGACAACTCCTACAATGAGCAGTTCTTC	NA	TRBV6-1	NA	TRBJ2-1
CASSGLAGPETQYF	TGTGCCAGCAGCGGACTAGCGGGTCCAGAGACCCAGTACTTC	TRBD2	TRBV25-1	NA	TRBJ2-5
CASSQEIIRDRPYEQYF	TGCGCCAGCAGCCAAGAGATTATTCGGGACAGGCCCTACGAGCAGTACTTC	TRBD1	TRBV4-3	NA	TRBJ2-7
CASSQDRDYQIYEQYF	TGCGCCAGCAGCCAAGATAGGGACTACCAAATCTACGAGCAGTACTTC	TRBD2	TRBV4-3	NA	TRBJ2-7
CASRPRQGAESYGYTF	TGCGCCAGCAGACCAAGACAGGGGGCGGAAAGCTATGGCTACACCTTC	TRBD1	TRBV5-1	NA	TRBJ1-2
CASSSLIGGGDSPHSGANVLTF	TGTGCCAGCAGTTCCCTGATTGGTGGAGGGGACAGTCCCCACTCTGGGGCCAACGTCCTGACTTTC	NA	TRBV28	once	TRBJ2-6
CATSSPRGGSKYEQYF	TGTGCCACCTCATCCCCAAGGGGCGGGAGTAAGTACGAGCAGTACTTC	TRBD2	TRBV27	NA	TRBJ2-7
CASSEPGLAGVKNEQFF	TGCGCCAGCAGTGAGCCGGGACTAGCGGGAGTTAAAAATGAGCAGTTCTTC	TRBD2	TRBV10-1	NA	TRBJ2-1
CASSIAEASGAYNEQFF	TGTGCCAGTAGTATAGCCGAGGCTAGCGGGGCTTACAATGAGCAGTTCTTC	TRBD2	TRBV19	NA	TRBJ2-1
CASSFLGVYEQYF	TGCGCCAGCAGCTTTTTAGGCGTCTACGAGCAGTACTTC	NA	TRBV5-1	NA	TRBJ2-7
CASSLLNTGELFF	TGTGCCAGCAGCTTACTCAACACCGGGGAGCTGTTTTTT	NA	TRBV7-3	NA	TRBJ2-2
CASSQDFNTGELFF	TGCGCCAGCAGCCAGGACTTTAACACCGGGGAGCTGTTTTTT	NA	TRBV5-1	NA	TRBJ2-2
CASRPSEMGRPHPQETQYF	TGTGCCAGCCGCCCCTCCGAGATGGGCCGACCCCATCCCCAAGAGACCCAGTACTTC	NA	TRBV7-9	once	TRBJ2-5
CASSEALAGATDTQYF	TGTGCCAGCAGTGAAGCTCTAGCGGGAGCCACAGATACGCAGTATTTT	TRBD2	TRBV6-1	NA	TRBJ2-3
CASSGRGALNYNEQFF	TGTGCCAGCAGCGGTCGGGGGGCCCTCAATTACAATGAGCAGTTCTTC	NA	TRBV9	NA	TRBJ2-1
CASSSPLDRTSSYNEQFF	TGTGCCAGCAGTTCCCCCCTAGACAGGACATCTTCCTACAATGAGCAGTTCTTC	NA	TRBV28	NA	TRBJ2-1
CATRASGGSYNEQFF	TGTGCCACCAGAGCTAGTGGCGGGAGTTACAATGAGCAGTTCTTC	TRBD2	TRBV15	NA	TRBJ2-1
CASSSLAGTSSNEQFF	TGTGCCAGCAGCTCGTTGGCCGGGACTTCAAGCAATGAGCAGTTCTTC	NA	TRBV7-6	NA	TRBJ2-1
CASSKQGRWNQPQHF	TGTGCCAGCAGCAAACAGGGGAGGTGGAATCAGCCCCAGCATTTT	TRBD1	TRBV28	medium-sized	TRBJ1-5
CASSVGEQRNTIYF	TGTGCCAGCAGCGTAGGAGAGCAAAGAAACACCATATATTTT	NA	TRBV9	NA	TRBJ1-3
CASSLGTGGIWGHGYTF	TGTGCCAGCAGCTTGGGGACAGGGGGCATCTGGGGACATGGCTACACCTTC	TRBD1	TRBV5-5	once	TRBJ1-2